This passage covers 4 T cell receptor beta chains from one sample sequenced in a study of shared clonotypes between healthy human individuals. CD45RO-negative, CCR7-selected cells formed the naive CD8 fraction, which excluded terminally differentiated effector memory CD45RA+ cells. Some clones are missing from TCRdb's copy, which holds only in-frame ones; the method was immunoSEQ multiplex PCR. This table has about 2.1 million clones, 80% to 95% appearing once. The sample comprised naive CD8+ T cells from PBMCs. The receptors come from a man aged 18 to 35 in good health. Some clones in this sample may be carry-over from other donors' samples.

V is TRBV28 and J is TRBJ1-1, with D maybe TRBD1 (5 bases). This CDR3 region has 14 residues. Trimming left V 4 bases short and J 3 bases short, with 12 bases between. Germline CDR1 MDHEN, CDR2 SYDVKM. Here the CDR3 DNA reads TGTGCCAGCAGTTACGGGGGTGAGGACACTGAAGCTTTCTTT. Translation gives CASSYGGEDTEAFF.

The chain carries TRBV7-9 and TRBJ1-1; weak D call: TRBD1 (6 bases). Trimming stripped 1 base from V and 1 base from J, with 7 bases between. CDR3 length: 14 amino acids. Germline CDR1 SEHNR, CDR2 FQNEAQ (reference sequence). The CDR3 loop is CASSLEQGNTEAFF. DNA for the CDR3: TGTGCCAGCAGCTTAGAACAGGGGAACACTGAAGCTTTCTTT.

The chain links TRBV18 to TRBJ2-1; D not certain. V shed 0 bases and J shed 0 bases, with 6 bases lying between them. The CDR3 sequence is 15 residues long. The germline CDR1 and CDR2 sequences are KGHSH and LQKENI. The CDR3 loop is CASSPPPSSYNEQFF. DNA for the CDR3: TGTGCCAGCTCACCACCTCCCAGCTCCTACAATGAGCAGTTCTTC.

The rearrangement joins TRBV6-5 to TRBJ1-2; D uncertain. Looked up from germline, CDR1 is MNHEY and CDR2 is SVGAGI. Trimming took off 6 bases at V and 7 bases at J, with 21 bases between the two ends. CDR3 length: 15 amino acids. The CDR3 loop reads CASSPLRAAGFGYTF. The DNA for the CDR3 is TGTGCCAGCAGCCCCCTCCGCGCCGCGGGCTTTGGCTACACCTTC.